The 28 T cell receptor beta chains reported below all come from one sample, sequenced in a study of blood T cells in healthy people across ages. Next came a second PCR, run for roughly 6 to 11 cycles, which used a sample-barcoded 5' primer along with a J-beta primer mix. TCRdb reprocessed the 5' RACE reads via MiXCR and lists one record per CDR3 protein. The repertoire has about 1.7 million distinct CDR3 sequences, roughly 28% of them found once; the top ten carry roughly 8%. The sequenced material came from blood. All receptors derive from a woman aged 25-40 years in good health.

This clonotype occurred a few times. J is TRBJ2-1 and V is TRBV7-2, with D perhaps TRBD2 (6 bases). Between the trimmed V and J ends, which lost 3 bases and 0 bases, there was a span of 15 bases. The CDR3 loop spans 17 amino acids. CDR1 is SGHTA, CDR2 FQGNSA, per germline. The DNA of the CDR3 is TGTGCCAGCAGCTTGGCTCCGGGACTCTCCTCCTACAATGAGCAGTTCTTC. It specifies CASSLAPGLSSYNEQFF. Full variable domain (missing parts from reference TRBV7-2 and TRBJ2-1): GAGVSQSPSNKVTEKGKDVELRCDPISGHTALYWYRQSLGQGLEFLIYFQGNSAPDKSGLPSDRFSAERTGGSVSTLTIQRTQQEDSAVYLCASSLAPGLSSYNEQFFGPGTRLTVL.

This clonotype was seen many times. This chain uses TRBV11-2 with TRBJ2-7; 11 bases agree with TRBD2. The trim removed 5 bases at V and 2 bases at J, leaving 14 bases unmatched. Germline V gene data show CDR1 as SGHAT and CDR2 as FQNNGV. The CDR3 totals 18 residues. CDR3 amino acids: CASSTRPSTSGVPYEQYF. The CDR3 region has the DNA TGTGCCAGCAGCACACGACCCTCGACTAGCGGGGTTCCCTACGAGCAGTACTTC.

The rearrangement links TRBV12-3 or TRBV12-4 to TRBJ1-6; unclear D gene. Between the trimmed V and J ends, which lost 2 bases and 10 bases, there was a span of 9 bases. This CDR3 spans 13 amino acids. CDR3: CASSLFGVSPLHF. DNA of the CDR3: TGTGCCAGCAGTTTATTCGGGGTATCACCCCTCCACTTT.

The rearrangement uses TRBV14 and TRBJ1-2; maybe TRBD1 (5 bases). V lost 1 base to trimming and J lost 3 bases, with 9 bases between them. CDR3 size: 14 residues. Per germline, CDR1 SGHDN and CDR2 FVKESK. In DNA form, the CDR3 reads TGTGCCAGCAGCCAAGGTGGGACGGACTATGGCTACACCTTC. Amino acids: CASSQGGTDYGYTF.

The rearrangement links TRBV12-3 or TRBV12-4 to TRBJ1-3; TRBD1 matches 8 bases. The J segment lost 2 bases and the V segment lost 5 bases, leaving 8 bases of the junction unmatched. The CDR3 spans 16 residues. The CDR3 DNA follows: TGTGCCAGCAGTCTCAGGGGGCGCGTGGCTGGAAACACCATATATTTT. Residues: CASSLRGRVAGNTIYF.

This rearrangement joins TRBV12-3 or TRBV12-4 to TRBJ2-3; 9 bases map to TRBD1. The CDR3 contains 15 residues. The J segment lost 5 bases and the V segment lost 2 bases, leaving 5 bases of the junction unmatched. The CDR3 is CASSLTGGVGDTQYF. Written as DNA, the CDR3 is TGTGCCAGCAGTTTAACAGGGGGCGTCGGAGATACGCAGTATTTT.

The chain has TRBV28 and TRBJ1-5; D not certain. The CDR3 is made up of 12 amino acids. Per the germline V gene, CDR1 is MDHEN and CDR2 is SYDVKM. Trimming took off 6 bases at V and 7 bases at J, with 10 bases between the two ends. The CDR3 DNA follows: TGTGCCAGCAGCCGCCTATTCCAGCCCCAGCATTTT. Translating gives CASSRLFQPQHF. Variable domain in full (rest from reference TRBV28 and TRBJ1-5): DVKVTQSSRYLVKRTGEKVFLECVQDMDHENMFWYRQDPGLGLRLIYFSYDVKMKEKGDIPEGYSVSREKKERFSLILESASTNQTSMYLCASSRLFQPQHFGDGTRLSIL.

About this clonotype itself: Relative to the germline gene, one junction end is altered; a read error may explain this. The rearrangement links TRBV20-1 to TRBJ1-6; 7 bases are a match to TRBD1. The length of the CDR3 is 14 residues. The germline V gene has CDR1 DFQATT and CDR2 SNEGSKA (reference sequence). For the CDR3, the DNA is TGCAGTGCTCGAGACAGGGAACCTAATTCACCCCTCCACTTT. Encoded protein: CSARDREPNSPLHF.

The genes are TRBV7-3 and TRBJ2-1, with TRBD2 matching over 7 bases. The CDR3 is made up of 12 amino acids. The germline CDR1 and CDR2 sequences are SGHTA and FQGTGA. With 7 bases clipped from V and 8 bases from J, the junction kept 5 bases outside the gene matches. CDR3 nucleotides: TGTGCCAGCAACCGGGGGGTGGATGAGCAGTTCTTC. Amino acid sequence: CASNRGVDEQFF.

This clonotype was seen repeatedly, ten times or more. The chain has TRBV27 and TRBJ2-7, with no clear D. The V end lost 4 bases, the J end lost 6 bases, and 13 bases lay between the germline ends. Per the germline V gene, CDR1 is MNHEY and CDR2 is SMNVEV (reference sequence). The CDR3 consists of 13 residues. Written as DNA, the CDR3 is TGTGCCAGCAGTTCCACTGAAGTGGGCGAGCAGTACTTC. Protein: CASSSTEVGEQYF.

The V call is TRBV5-6, the J call TRBJ2-1; 10 nucleotides agree with TRBD2. Germline assignment: CDR1 SGHDT and CDR2 YYEEEE. CDR3 length equals 15 residues. V shed 4 bases and J 5 bases; nucleotides not matched to a gene: 6. CDR3 region: CASSHGSGGHNEQFF. As DNA, the CDR3 is TGTGCCAGCAGCCACGGTAGCGGGGGGCACAATGAGCAGTTCTTC.

This clonotype was detected only a few times. The chain links TRBV5-8 to TRBJ2-1, with 13 bases identical to TRBD2. CDR1 and CDR2 from the germline V gene are SGHTS and YDEGEE. The CDR3 sequence is 16 residues long. Trimming removed 4 bases from V and 6 bases from J; junction bases left unmatched: 7. The CDR3 here is CASSNYRTSGSNEQFF. CDR3 nucleotide sequence: TGTGCCAGCAGCAACTATCGGACTAGCGGGAGCAATGAGCAGTTCTTC.

For this clonotype: This could be a read error, since a much larger clone is one nucleotide away. The chain has TRBV7-2 and TRBJ2-7; a weak D match, TRBD2 (6 bases). The CDR3 totals 14 residues. Germline CDR1 SGHTA, CDR2 FQGNSA. As DNA, the CDR3 is TGTGCCGGCAGCCCACCGAGACTAGAGTACGAGCAGTACTTC. Protein sequence: CAGSPPRLEYEQYF. The whole variable domain, remainder taken from reference TRBV7-2 and TRBJ2-7, is GAGVSQSPSNKVTEKGKDVELRCDPISGHTALYWYRQSLGQGLEFLIYFQGNSAPDKSGLPSDRFSAERTGGSVSTLTIQRTQQEDSAVYLCAGSPPRLEYEQYFGPGTRLTVT.

This clonotype was detected only a few times. A much larger clone differs by one base, so this may be a read error. This chain links TRBV6-5 with TRBJ2-4; D is uncertain. V gave up 6 bases and J gave up 13 bases, with 25 bases separating them. This CDR3 is 15 amino acids long. Germline V lookup: CDR1 MNHEY, CDR2 SVGAGI. The chain's CDR3 is CASRVWGSLYNEQYF. The CDR3 DNA reads TGTGCCAGCAGGGTTTGGGGATCCCTCTACAATGAGCAGTACTTC.

The rearrangement links TRBV6-4 to TRBJ1-2, with D possibly TRBD1 on 6 matching bases. Germline CDR1 and CDR2: MRHNA and SNTAGT. The CDR3 sequence is 14 residues long. V dropped 6 bases and J dropped 4 bases, with 15 bases sitting between them. The CDR3: CASRASDSVYGYTF. The DNA of the CDR3 is TGTGCCAGCAGGGCCTCGGACAGCGTCTATGGCTACACCTTC.

This clonotype was observed many times. This rearrangement joins TRBV7-2 to TRBJ1-1; D uncertain. V gave up 5 bases and J gave up 6 bases, with 7 bases separating them. The CDR3 spans 11 residues. Germline V gene data show CDR1 as SGHTA and CDR2 as FQGNSA. This chain's CDR3 is CASSPASEAFF. The DNA of the CDR3 is TGTGCCAGCAGCCCCGCTTCTGAAGCTTTCTTT.

In its sample, this clonotype was seen a few times. V usage is TRBV5-1 and J usage is TRBJ1-1; 11 positions agree with TRBD1. Germline V gene lookup returns CDR1 SGHRS and CDR2 YFSETQ. Trimming at V came to 4 bases and at J to 4 bases, leaving 3 bases not matched to a gene. There are 14 residues in the CDR3. DNA for the CDR3: TGCGCCAGCAGCCACGGACAGGGGGCCACTGAAGCTTTCTTT. This sequence encodes CASSHGQGATEAFF.

V is TRBV29-1 and J is TRBJ1-2, with D perhaps matching TRBD1 (5 bases). This CDR3 contains 15 residues. Germline CDR1 is SQVTM and CDR2 is ANQGSEA. Between the trimmed V and J ends, which lost 1 base and 4 bases, there was a span of 16 bases. The CDR3 loop reads CSVEGGPGDLYGYTF. The CDR3 nucleotides read TGCAGCGTTGAAGGTGGTCCTGGGGACCTCTATGGCTACACCTTC.

The rearrangement uses TRBV4-3 and TRBJ2-3, with D possibly being TRBD1 or TRBD2 (5 bases each). The CDR3 is 14 amino acids. CDR1 is LGHNA and CDR2 is YSLEER in the germline V gene. Trimming stripped 0 bases from V and 4 bases from J, with 8 bases between. The CDR3 region is CASSQDWDPDTQYF. The CDR3 DNA follows: TGCGCCAGCAGCCAAGATTGGGACCCAGATACGCAGTATTTT.

Notes on this clonotype: A read error may explain this, as a much larger clone is one base away. The chain combines TRBV5-1 with TRBJ2-7, with D tentatively TRBD2 (5 bases). This CDR3 comprises 16 residues. Germline loops: CDR1 SGHRS, CDR2 YFSETQ. V was pared by 0 bases and J by 0 bases, with 13 bases between. CDR3 amino acids: CASSLGTLSPSYEQYF. Written as DNA, the CDR3 is TGCGCCAGCAGCTTGGGGACTCTCAGCCCCTCCTACGAGCAGTACTTC.

This chain connects TRBV12-3 or TRBV12-4 to TRBJ1-1, with D perhaps matching TRBD1 (6 bases). The germline V and J ends were trimmed by 3 bases and 1 base, with 9 bases remaining between them. This CDR3 is built from 14 residues. This chain's CDR3 is CASSFQGQNTEAFF. The CDR3 DNA follows: TGTGCCAGCAGTTTTCAGGGACAGAACACTGAAGCTTTCTTT.

In its sample, this clonotype was seen a few times. The gene calls are TRBV7-9 and TRBJ2-5, with D maybe TRBD1 (5 bases). The germline CDR1 and CDR2 sequences are SEHNR and FQNEAQ (reference sequence). The V end was cut by 5 bases, the J end by 2 bases, with 15 bases between. The length of the CDR3 is 15 residues. CDR3 residues: CASSPSPQGQETQYF. CDR3 nucleotides: TGTGCCAGCAGCCCGAGCCCCCAGGGACAAGAGACCCAGTACTTC.

This clonotype was seen more than once but under ten times. The chain carries TRBV5-6 and TRBJ2-3; D could derive from TRBD1 or TRBD2 (6 bases each). Trimming cost V 2 bases and J 3 bases, with 13 bases left between them. This CDR3 has 15 residues. Per germline, CDR1 SGHDT and CDR2 YYEEEE. In nucleotides, the CDR3 is TGTGCCAGCAGCTTTTTGGGGGGCGGAACAGATACGCAGTATTTT. Translating it yields CASSFLGGGTDTQYF.

This clonotype was picked up a small number of times. V usage is TRBV12-3 or TRBV12-4 and J usage is TRBJ2-2, with TRBD2 matching 8 bases. The CDR3 sequence is 18 residues long. V was pared by 0 bases and J by 6 bases, with 12 bases of the junction left unmatched. CDR3 amino acids: CASSLAGAGALGAGELFF. For the CDR3, the DNA is TGTGCCAGCAGTTTAGCCGGAGCGGGGGCCTTAGGGGCCGGGGAGCTGTTTTTT.

The gene calls are TRBV20-1 and TRBJ2-3; tentative D call: TRBD2 (5 bases). V lost 0 bases and J lost 0, with 13 bases in between. Germline V gene sequence: CDR1 DFQATT, CDR2 SNEGSKA (reference sequence). This CDR3 is 16 amino acids long. The chain's CDR3 is CSARDPSRASTDTQYF. CDR3 coding DNA: TGCAGTGCTAGAGATCCCTCGCGGGCTAGCACAGATACGCAGTATTTT.

Regarding this clonotype: A read error may explain this, as a much larger clone is one base away. The rearrangement joins TRBV5-6 to TRBJ2-5; no reliable D call. This CDR3 has 13 amino acids. Germline V gene data show CDR1 as SGHDT and CDR2 as YYEEEE. V shed 0 bases and J shed 11 bases, with 14 bases lying between them. CDR3 DNA sequence: TGTGCCAGCAGCTTGGACAGATTATACGGGCAGTACTTC. It specifies CASSLDRLYGQYF. Based on the CDR3 plus reference TRBV5-6 and TRBJ2-5, the full variable domain is DAGVTQSPTHLIKTRGQQVTLRCSPKSGHDTVSWYQQALGQGPQFIFQYYEEEERQRGNFPDRFSGHQFPNYSSELNVNALLLGDSALYLCASSLDRLYGQYFGPGTRLLVL.

DNA of the CDR3: TGTGCCAGCAGCCCGATAGCGGGACAGGGAAGCTACGAGCAGTACTTC. This codes for CASSPIAGQGSYEQYF. The V gene is TRBV7-2, the J gene TRBJ2-7; D is possibly TRBD1 (9 bases). Trimming took off 5 bases at V and 3 bases at J, with 20 bases between the two ends. The CDR3 has 16 residues. Germline CDR1 SGHTA, CDR2 FQGNSA. The entire variable domain, with the rest obtained from reference TRBV7-2 and TRBJ2-7, is as follows: GAGVSQSPSNKVTEKGKDVELRCDPISGHTALYWYRQSLGQGLEFLIYFQGNSAPDKSGLPSDRFSAERTGGSVSTLTIQRTQQEDSAVYLCASSPIAGQGSYEQYFGPGTRLTVT.

This clonotype was seen a handful of times. J is TRBJ2-1 and V is TRBV15, with D possibly TRBD1 on 7 matching bases. The CDR3 length is 15 residues. The germline V gene has CDR1 LNHNV and CDR2 YYDKDF (reference sequence). V was cut by 2 bases and J by 3 bases, with 11 bases left in between. The CDR3, as DNA: TGTGCCACCAGCAGATCAGGGGGGCACTACAATGAGCAGTTCTTC. It yields the protein CATSRSGGHYNEQFF. Supplemented by reference TRBV15 and TRBJ2-1, the full variable domain reads DAMVIQNPRYQVTQFGKPVTLSCSQTLNHNVMYWYQQKSSQAPKLLFHYYDKDFNNEADTPDNFQSRRPNTSFCFLDIRSPGLGDTAMYLCATSRSGGHYNEQFFGPGTRLTVL.